This TCR beta chain is drawn from a study of cytomegalovirus exposure and HLA in healthy donors. As for the study in general: The early release's HLA-typed donors yielded approximately 85 million unique TCRs.

As concerns this clone: Its antigen is unidentified.

The junction had 4 bases not matched to a gene; V was cut back by 2 bases and J by 3 bases. The CDR3 covers 14 residues. Germline V gene sequence: CDR1 SGHKS, CDR2 YYEKEE (reference sequence). General study findings and limits: TCR beta V segments were, for the most part, productive about 87% or about 30% of the time in an earlier analysis. Rarity held for most TCR sequences, but there were some public TCRs that occurred in many donors.

PCR used 60 Vbeta primers and 13 Jbeta primers. Assay: immunoSEQ multiplex PCR; the TCRdb copy retains only in-frame clones and omits some. The table includes approximately 110,000 clones, 77% detected once. Participants comprised healthy donors of bone marrow. The sample consisted of PBMCs. This sequence was found in a human donor in good health. This chain connects TRBV5-5 to TRBJ1-1; 7 positions match TRBD1. As DNA, the CDR3 is TGTGCCAGCAGCTTTGATGGGACAGACACTGAAGCTTTCTTT. The encoded protein is CASSFDGTDTEAFF.